The 17 T cell receptor beta chains below all came from one sample that was sequenced in a study of T cells after yellow fever vaccination. TCRdb itself ran the 5' RACE reads through MiXCR, one entry per CDR3 protein. The sample contains 610,000 or so distinct CDR3 sequences, about 12% of which appear only once. This specimen consisted of PBMCs, obtained on the day of the yellow fever booster vaccination. Source of these receptors: a man aged 30-40 years who received the YFV17D yellow fever vaccine.

This chain uses TRBV29-1 with TRBJ2-4, with D perhaps TRBD2 (5 bases). CDR3 size: 14 residues. Germline V gives CDR1 SQVTM, CDR2 ANQGSEA. The ends were cut back, 5 bases at V and 5 bases at J, with 16 bases in the middle. The CDR3 protein is CSVSELGSQNIQYF. DNA of the CDR3: TGCAGCGTTTCCGAACTAGGATCCCAAAACATTCAGTACTTC.

CDR3 sequence: CASSPHQRGSYNEQFF. For the CDR3, the DNA is TGTGCCAGCTCACCGCACCAGCGGGGCTCCTACAATGAGCAGTTCTTC. V and J are TRBV18 and TRBJ2-1, with 7 bases lining up with TRBD2. Germline V gene sequence: CDR1 KGHSH, CDR2 LQKENI. The CDR3 extends over 16 amino acids. V lost 3 bases and J lost 0; bases outside the gene matches: 5.

This clonotype appeared many times. V and J are TRBV6-2 or TRBV6-3 and TRBJ2-1; 12 bases map to TRBD2. Germline CDR1 MNHEY, CDR2 SVGEGT. The CDR3 runs 15 residues. V lost 5 bases to trimming and J lost 4 bases; unmatched junction nucleotides: 3. CDR3 nucleotide sequence: TGTGCCAGCAGTAGACTAGCGGGAGCTTACAATGAGCAGTTCTTC. This sequence encodes CASSRLAGAYNEQFF.

The rearrangement uses TRBV7-6 and TRBJ2-5; 8 bases line up with TRBD1. Germline loops: CDR1 SGHVS, CDR2 FNYEAQ. After removal of 6 bases from V and 5 bases from J, the junction contained 8 bases not matched to a gene. The CDR3 spans 14 residues. CDR3 bases: TGTGCCAGCAGTAAACGACAGGGGCTGGAGACCCAGTACTTC. This gives the protein CASSKRQGLETQYF.

This chain uses TRBV20-1 with TRBJ2-5, with a weak D call TRBD1 (6 bases). With 4 bases removed from V and 3 bases from J, the gap between germline ends came to 15 bases. The germline V gene encodes CDR1 DFQATT and CDR2 SNEGSKA (reference sequence). The CDR3 runs to 14 residues. The CDR3 loop is CSANPGQPKETQYF. In nucleotides, the CDR3 is TGCAGTGCTAATCCGGGACAACCTAAAGAGACCCAGTACTTC.

This clonotype was picked up many times. V and J are TRBV28 and TRBJ1-2; TRBD1 might be the D (6 bases). The CDR3 sequence is 13 residues long. The germline V and J ends were trimmed by 6 bases and 6 bases, with 14 bases remaining between them. Germline V gene lookup returns CDR1 MDHEN and CDR2 SYDVKM. CDR3 bases: TGTGCCAGCAGACAAACAGGGATGGATGGCTACACCTTC. Residues: CASRQTGMDGYTF.

The J gene is TRBJ2-7, the V gene TRBV5-1; TRBD1 matches 8 bases. Germline assignment: CDR1 SGHRS and CDR2 YFSETQ. This CDR3 has 15 amino acids. Germline trimming cut 3 bases from V and 2 bases from J; bases unmatched to any gene: 7. Here the CDR3 reads CASSYSQGAAYEQYF. The DNA for the CDR3 is TGCGCCAGCAGCTATTCTCAGGGGGCTGCCTACGAGCAGTACTTC.

The rearrangement links TRBV29-1 to TRBJ2-7; D is uncertain. Trimming took 4 bases from V and 2 from J, leaving 15 bases between them. From germline, CDR1 is SQVTM and CDR2 ANQGSEA. CDR3 length: 14 residues. The CDR3 bases are TGCAGCGTTGCGGCACCATTACCCCCCTACGAGCAGTACTTC. Translation: CSVAAPLPPYEQYF.

The CDR3 DNA follows: TGTGCCAGCAGTGAAAGACAGCCCGGTAACAATGAGCAGTTCTTC. This codes for CASSERQPGNNEQFF. The rearrangement joins TRBV28 to TRBJ2-1, with D maybe TRBD1 (5 bases). The CDR3 is 15 amino acids. Trimming removed 5 bases at V and 5 bases at J, with 16 bases between. The germline gives CDR1 MDHEN, CDR2 SYDVKM.

This clonotype turned up a few times. The chain recombines TRBV7-9 with TRBJ2-1, with TRBD2 matching over 7 bases. The CDR3 has 17 amino acids. J gave up 1 base and V 4 bases, and 10 bases lay outside the gene matches. The germline gives CDR1 SEHNR, CDR2 FQNEAQ (reference sequence). CDR3 loop: CASSSIGRSHSYNEQFF. The CDR3, as DNA: TGTGCCAGCAGCTCAATCGGGAGGAGCCATTCCTACAATGAGCAGTTCTTC.

The chain links TRBV11-3 to TRBJ2-1, with TRBD2 as a possible D gene (6 bases). The CDR3 spans 15 residues. Trimming removed 5 bases from V and 10 bases from J, with 21 bases in between. Germline V gene lookup returns CDR1 SGHNT and CDR2 YENEEA. The CDR3: CASSRSSDWVGEQFF. In nucleotides, the CDR3 is TGTGCCAGCAGCCGTTCTAGCGATTGGGTTGGGGAGCAGTTCTTC.

In its sample, this clonotype was seen a few times. CDR3 loop: CASRLGHLNTGELFF. The DNA of the CDR3 is TGTGCCAGCCGCCTCGGACACCTGAACACCGGGGAGCTGTTTTTT. The V gene is TRBV6-1, the J gene TRBJ2-2, with D maybe TRBD1 (5 bases). V shed 8 bases and J shed 1 base, with 14 bases lying between them. CDR3 length: 15 amino acids. Germline V lookup: CDR1 MNHNS, CDR2 SASEGT.

The rearrangement links TRBV27 to TRBJ2-7, with 8 nucleotides matching TRBD2. The CDR3 spans 16 residues. After removal of 0 bases from V and 7 bases from J, the junction contained 11 bases not matched to a gene. CDR1 is MNHEY and CDR2 is SMNVEV in the germline V gene (reference sequence). CDR3 sequence: CASSLSGVAGTREQYF. The CDR3 DNA reads TGTGCCAGCAGTTTATCGGGAGTAGCGGGGACACGGGAGCAGTACTTC.

The chain carries TRBV20-1 and TRBJ2-2; possibly TRBD2 for D (6 bases). The CDR3 is 17 amino acids. V shed 4 bases and J shed 0 bases, with 18 bases lying between them. Per germline, CDR1 DFQATT and CDR2 SNEGSKA (reference sequence). The CDR3 sequence is CSAKTGSAGTNTGELFF. In DNA, the CDR3 is TGCAGTGCTAAAACCGGATCGGCGGGAACGAACACCGGGGAGCTGTTTTTT.

The V and J genes are TRBV5-1 and TRBJ2-7, with D unresolved. Trimming took off 0 bases at V and 9 bases at J, with 16 bases between the two ends. The CDR3 has 14 amino acids. Germline CDR1 SGHRS, CDR2 YFSETQ. The CDR3 loop reads CASSLAQVLLGQYF. The DNA for the CDR3 is TGCGCCAGCAGCTTGGCTCAGGTCCTTCTGGGGCAGTACTTC.

The chain uses TRBV23-1 and TRBJ2-1; D is possibly TRBD1 or TRBD2 (6 bases each). TRBV23-1 counts as an open reading frame of uncertain function. The CDR3 length is 17 residues. V shed 6 bases and J shed 0 bases, with 18 bases lying between them. CDR3 nucleotide sequence: TGCGCCAGCAGCCCCACGGGGGCAGGGATCTCCTACAATGAGCAGTTCTTC. This translates into CASSPTGAGISYNEQFF.

This clonotype was detected only a few times. The chain combines TRBV20-1 with TRBJ2-1; 11 nucleotides align to TRBD2. Per germline, CDR1 DFQATT and CDR2 SNEGSKA (reference sequence). The CDR3 extends over 15 amino acids. Losses at the gene ends were 5 bases for V and 2 bases for J; bases not matched to a gene: 5. The CDR3 DNA reads TGCAGTGCTCCGGGACTAGCGGCTACCTACAATGAGCAGTTCTTC. Amino acid sequence: CSAPGLAATYNEQFF.